A selection of T cell receptor beta chains follows, all from one sample in a study of CD8 T cells in ankylosing spondylitis. TCRdb independently ran MiXCR on the 5' RACE reads; one entry per CDR3 protein. This table holds around 120,000 distinct CDR3 sequences, roughly an eighth found once. Sequencing used blood, either unsorted or a sorted T cell fraction (not recorded which). These receptors came from a female donor with ankylosing spondylitis or in good health (not recorded which). The CDR3 runs from the conserved cysteine through the conserved F or W. Only part of the rows carry a size: once, few, many, or a class if the clone is expanded.

15	TRBV7-2	few	TRBJ2-3	CASSLDLGAPDTQYF
14	TRBV29-1	many	TRBJ1-4	CSVGTVNSNEKLFF
21	TRBV11-2	few	TRBJ2-1	CASSFIAGGVNRSSSYNEQFF
11	TRBV20-1	.	TRBJ2-7	CSAGEGYEQYF
14	TRBV5-1	many	TRBJ2-7	CASRRETGAYEQYF
13	TRBV9	once	TRBJ2-7	CASSVGRVGEQCF
13	TRBV29-1	many	TRBJ1-2	CSVDGGLNYGYTF
13	TRBV29-1	many	TRBJ2-3	CSVERGYTDTQYF
13	TRBV19	few	TRBJ1-6	CASNRDNNSPLHF
15	TRBV19	many	TRBJ1-6	CASTPGRHLNSPLHF
15	TRBV6-1	many	TRBJ2-1	CASSQGLVLNNEQFF
15	TRBV9	.	TRBJ2-7	CASSVAGQNPYEQYF
15	TRBV9	many	TRBJ2-1	CASSVNTGSYNEQFF
16	TRBV5-1	many	TRBJ2-3	CASSLARTGGADTQYF
15	TRBV3-1	many	TRBJ1-3	CASSQTESSGNTIYF
14	TRBV7-8	many	TRBJ1-1	CASSHNEVNTEAFF
13	TRBV20-1	few	TRBJ2-5	CSARDSRGETQYF
16	TRBV5-1	.	TRBJ2-1	CASSLTLAGGLNEQFF
14	TRBV7-9	few	TRBJ2-7	CASSGTGRTYEQYF
16	TRBV5-6	.	TRBJ2-3	CASSFPGPGGPDTQYF
12	TRBV29-1	many	TRBJ2-2	CSVVGNTGELFF
16	TRBV5-6	.	TRBJ1-1	CASSLPHAGTNTEAFF
13	TRBV12-3/TRBV12-4	many	TRBJ2-5	CASSLAGTQTQYF
15	TRBV20-1	many	TRBJ2-1	CSARGGTGLSNEQFF
14	TRBV30	.	TRBJ1-6	CAWSPGTENSPLHF
16	TRBV20-1	many	TRBJ2-1	CSARVIVSAGGNEQFF
14	TRBV5-6	.	TRBJ2-1	CASSPWTGYNEQFF
11	TRBV10-3	.	TRBJ1-1	CAISETAEAFF
14	TRBV20-1	many	TRBJ2-7	CSAPRTQGVGEQYF
15	TRBV4-1	few	TRBJ2-5	CASSDGLADQETQYF
15	TRBV20-1	.	TRBJ1-3	CSARDGLMSGNTIYF
15	TRBV20-1	many	TRBJ2-1	CSAPRAGPKDNEQFF
16	TRBV3-1	few	TRBJ2-2	CASSTTVAVNTGELFF
14	TRBV20-1	many	TRBJ2-5	CSARVGGGQETQYF
15	TRBV11-1	.	TRBJ2-1	CASSLEGQRNNEQFF
12	TRBV12-3/TRBV12-4	many	TRBJ2-1	CASSKREDEQFF
14	TRBV2	many	TRBJ2-1	CASADKVAYNEQFF
11	TRBV6-2/TRBV6-3	few	TRBJ2-5	CASSPKETQYF